This T cell receptor beta chain was observed in a study of blood T cell repertoires in COVID-19 (TCRdb year 2020). Context from the whole study: Collaborator samples came from the United States, Italy and Spain and covered acute and convalescent phases of COVID-19. The prospective study material was composed of cDNA or gDNA derived from T cells, B-cell-depleted T cells, or PBMCs. Deeply sampled blood TCRbeta repertoires from subjects exposed to, actively infected with, or recovered from COVID-19 were included in the dataset. The repertoires were released in a freely available public database intended as a resource for research on the immune response to SARS-CoV-2. The samples were drawn from the first 160 participants of the ongoing ImmuneRACE study and from 1,200 or so subjects provided by 6 global collaborators. Nearly every sample came with metadata listing a de-identified subject ID, COVID-19 status, age in years and sex. Where available, HLA class I and class II types were taken from metadata supplied by the sample provider and were not determined by assay-based typing.

The immunoSEQ Assay, a bias-controlled multiplex PCR, was used to amplify TCRbeta CDR3 regions from genomic DNA. In the original analysis: Nucleated cell counts per sample were estimated from amplification of reference gene primers within the assay. Sequence reads were collapsed and filtered to measure the absolute abundance of every unique TCRbeta CDR3 rearrangement. For each sample, productive Simpson clonality was calculated as the square root of Simpson's diversity index across productive rearrangements. Sourced from immuneACCESS, this table was stored by TCRdb with only in-frame sequences that have V and J called. A share of the clones is absent; for the studies checked, an unresolved V gene accounts for under half, and the remainder has no known explanation. V and J calls plus clone size are reproduced from that table; the DNA served to infer D and trimming. Across this sample there are 170,000 or so clones, with about 86% seen only once. The ten most abundant clones make up 5.5% to 8% of the sample.

A distance of 16 bases separates the germline ends of V and J, which lose 7 bases and 0 bases respectively. There are 15 amino acids in the CDR3, from cysteine to phenylalanine inclusive. Only the CDR3 region is kept as DNA, spanning 45 bases read in frame from base 1. CDR1 and CDR2 are drawn from the germline V gene (reference sequence): MNHNY, SVGAGI. For this clone: Its specific antigen is unknown. Within one base of it there is no much larger clone, and no base qualities were kept.

Each collaborating institution followed its own protocols to collect whole blood in K2EDTA tubes. For TCRbeta analysis, collaborators shipped samples in one of three forms: frozen whole blood, isolated PBMCs, or DNA extracted from either of those sample types. The research as a whole found: The quantity of clinical and demographic metadata differed by source and by participant and was supplied without curation.

The TCR sequence derives from a man aged 50 to 60 with active or convalescent COVID-19. The specimen sequenced was peripheral blood. The V and J genes are TRBV6-6 and TRBJ2-7, and the D gene may be TRBD1, 6 bases matching. The CDR3 is CASNAIDRSSYEQYF. Read as DNA, the sequence is TGTGCCAGCAACGCAATAGACAGGAGCTCCTACGAGCAGTACTTC.